These 30 T cell receptor beta chains came from one sample sequenced in a study of cytomegalovirus exposure and HLA in healthy donors. PCR employed 60 Vbeta and 13 Jbeta primers. The assay was immunoSEQ multiplex PCR, and TCRdb's table has in-frame clones only and misses some. The sample shows 95,000 to 150,000 clones, over 60% of them seen only once. Material for sequencing was PBMCs. The receptors originated from a woman aged 40 to 50 in good health and CMV-seropositive.

This clone has more than one count but fewer than ten. This rearrangement joins TRBV4-2 to TRBJ2-7; tentatively, D is TRBD2 (6 bases). From germline, CDR1 is LGHNA and CDR2 YNFKEQ. CDR3 length equals 15 residues. The germline V and J ends were trimmed by 0 bases and 0 bases, with 9 bases remaining between them. CDR3 sequence reads: CASSQDGGFSYEQYF. Here the CDR3 DNA reads TGTGCCAGCAGCCAAGATGGGGGGTTCTCCTACGAGCAGTACTTC.

The chain employs TRBV7-6 and TRBJ1-4; TRBD1 agrees at 8 bases. Germline V lookup: CDR1 SGHVS, CDR2 FNYEAQ. Germline trimming cut 4 bases from V and 0 bases from J; bases unmatched to any gene: 10. The CDR3 totals 18 residues. CDR3 residues: CASSSRDRQDATNEKLFF. DNA for the CDR3: TGTGCCAGCAGCTCCCGGGACAGGCAAGACGCAACTAATGAAAAACTGTTTTTT.

The chain combines TRBV6-1 with TRBJ1-2; 8 bases match TRBD1. The germline gives CDR1 MNHNS, CDR2 SASEGT. The CDR3 is 16 amino acids. Losses at the gene ends were 1 base for V and 5 bases for J; bases not matched to a gene: 9. The CDR3 region has the DNA TGTGCCAGCAGTGAAGGCCAGGGGGCTTCCGTATATGGCTACACCTTC. Protein product: CASSEGQGASVYGYTF.

The table lists this clone with a count of one. The CDR3 loop is CASRTRGMNTEAFF. In DNA, the CDR3 is TGTGCCAGCAGGACACGGGGAATGAACACTGAAGCTTTCTTT. The chain recombines TRBV6-5 with TRBJ1-1; D not certain. Per the germline V gene, CDR1 is MNHEY and CDR2 is SVGAGI. V was shortened by 6 bases and J by 0 bases, with 11 bases between the two germline ends. The CDR3 totals 14 residues.

This chain links TRBV7-2 with TRBJ2-7; D might be TRBD1 (6 bases). The germline gives CDR1 SGHTA, CDR2 FQGNSA. V lost 0 bases, J lost 2 bases, and 11 bases lay in between. The CDR3 is 15 amino acids. The CDR3 protein is CASSLAVGQTYEQYF. In DNA, the CDR3 is TGTGCCAGCAGCTTAGCTGTCGGACAGACCTACGAGCAGTACTTC.

V usage is TRBV15 and J usage is TRBJ2-7; the match to TRBD1 covers 9 bases. The CDR3 has 15 amino acids. Germline trimming cut 1 base from V and 3 bases from J; bases unmatched to any gene: 4. Per germline, CDR1 LNHNV and CDR2 YYDKDF (reference sequence). The CDR3 DNA reads as TGTGCCACCAGCAGAGCCAGGGGACAGGGCTACGAGCAGTACTTC. This encodes CATSRARGQGYEQYF.

V gene TRBV27 combines with J gene TRBJ2-1; 7 bases fit TRBD2. The V gene end was trimmed by 0 bases and the J gene end by 2 bases; junction bases not matched to a gene: 7. Germline CDR1 MNHEY, CDR2 SMNVEV (reference sequence). The CDR3 runs to 17 residues. This CDR3 reads CASSLSSTSATYNEQFF. The CDR3, as DNA: TGTGCCAGCAGTTTATCGAGTACTAGCGCAACCTACAATGAGCAGTTCTTC.

The chain uses TRBV9 and TRBJ2-7; 7 bases match TRBD1. The V and J ends lost 2 bases and 2 bases, in that order; junction bases with no gene match: 4. Looked up from germline, CDR1 is SGDLS and CDR2 is YYNGEE. The length of the CDR3 is 14 residues. Here the CDR3 DNA reads TGTGCCAGCAGCGTCCGGGACAGCACCTACGAGCAGTACTTC. Amino acids: CASSVRDSTYEQYF.

J is TRBJ2-1 and V is TRBV19; D is possibly TRBD2 (6 bases). The CDR3 has 14 residues. Deletions cut 5 bases from V and 9 bases from J, with 17 bases between. CDR1 is LNHDA and CDR2 is SQIVND in the germline V gene (reference sequence). The CDR3 spells CASSGGNRETEQFF. DNA for the CDR3: TGTGCCAGTAGTGGGGGTAATCGGGAGACTGAGCAGTTCTTC. Full variable domain (missing parts from reference TRBV19 and TRBJ2-1): DGGITQSPKYLFRKEGQNVTLSCEQNLNHDAMYWYRQDPGQGLRLIYYSQIVNDFQKGDIAEGYSVSREKKESFPLTVTSAQKNPTAFYLCASSGGNRETEQFFGPGTRLTVL.

The rearrangement uses TRBV4-1 and TRBJ2-6, with D tentatively TRBD2 (6 bases). The CDR3 contains 17 residues. V gave up 0 bases and J gave up 1 base, with 10 bases separating them. Per the germline V gene, CDR1 is MGHRA and CDR2 is YSYEKL. This chain's CDR3 is CASSQESGASGANVLTF. The CDR3 DNA follows: TGCGCCAGCAGCCAAGAGTCGGGAGCTTCTGGGGCCAACGTCCTGACTTTC.

This clone has only a few counts. This chain links TRBV6-4 with TRBJ1-6, with D maybe TRBD1 (5 bases). The CDR3 runs 16 residues. The ends were cut back, 0 bases at V and 5 bases at J, with 11 bases in the middle. Germline V gene sequence: CDR1 MRHNA, CDR2 SNTAGT. The CDR3 loop is CASSDSGGPDNSPLHF. DNA for the CDR3: TGTGCCAGCAGTGACTCGGGGGGACCGGATAATTCACCCCTCCACTTT.

This chain joins TRBV5-1 and TRBJ1-2; possible D gene TRBD1, 6 bases. The CDR3 is 15 residues long. V lost 0 bases and J 4 bases, leaving 13 bases between the germline ends. Germline values: CDR1 SGHRS, CDR2 YFSETQ. Here the CDR3 DNA reads TGCGCCAGCAGCTTGGGCGGGGGCTCTACCTATGGCTACACCTTC. It translates to CASSLGGGSTYGYTF. Combining the CDR3 with reference TRBV5-1 and TRBJ1-2 gives the whole variable domain KAGVTQTPRYLIKTRGQQVTLSCSPISGHRSVSWYQQTPGQGLQFLFEYFSETQRNKGNFPGRFSGRQFSNSRSEMNVSTLELGDSALYLCASSLGGGSTYGYTFGSGTRLTVV.

This clone has only a few counts. This sequence joins TRBV27 and TRBJ2-1; D is ambiguous. From germline, CDR1 is MNHEY and CDR2 SMNVEV (reference sequence). V shed 3 bases and J shed 0 bases, with 6 bases lying between them. The CDR3 sequence is 14 residues long. Written as DNA, the CDR3 is TGTGCCAGCAGTTTTAGCAGCTCCTACAATGAGCAGTTCTTC. Translating it yields CASSFSSSYNEQFF.

The J gene is TRBJ2-2, the V gene TRBV29-1; the D gene is possibly TRBD1 (8 bases). Trimming stripped 7 bases from V and 10 bases from J, with 16 bases between. This CDR3 region has 12 residues. The germline gives CDR1 SQVTM, CDR2 ANQGSEA. CDR3 DNA sequence: TGCAGCGGACAGGGGAGGGGCGAGGAGCTGTTTTTT. Residues: CSGQGRGEELFF.

V gene TRBV11-2 combines with J gene TRBJ1-1, with 9 bases matching TRBD1. V gave up 5 bases and J gave up 1 base; unmatched junction bases: 2. The CDR3 is made up of 14 amino acids. CDR1 is SGHAT, CDR2 FQNNGV, per germline. The CDR3 DNA sequence: TGTGCCAGCAGCCTGGGACAGGGGAACACTGAAGCTTTCTTT. Residues: CASSLGQGNTEAFF.

The genes are TRBV9 and TRBJ1-3; D ambiguous. With 5 bases removed from V and 0 bases from J, the gap between germline ends came to 12 bases. This CDR3 region has 15 residues. The V gene's germline CDR1 is SGDLS and CDR2 YYNGEE. CDR3 nucleotide sequence: TGTGCCAGCAGTGACCGGGAGGTCTCTGGAAACACCATATATTTT. It yields the protein CASSDREVSGNTIYF.

The chain is built from TRBV5-1 and TRBJ2-1; 8 nucleotides agree with TRBD2. V gave up 4 bases and J gave up 3 bases; unmatched junction bases: 6. The germline gives CDR1 SGHRS, CDR2 YFSETQ. CDR3 length: 15 residues. CDR3 in DNA: TGCGCCAGCAGCACCTCCGGGACTAGCTACAATGAGCAGTTCTTC. The encoded protein is CASSTSGTSYNEQFF. Based on the CDR3 plus reference TRBV5-1 and TRBJ2-1, the full variable domain is KAGVTQTPRYLIKTRGQQVTLSCSPISGHRSVSWYQQTPGQGLQFLFEYFSETQRNKGNFPGRFSGRQFSNSRSEMNVSTLELGDSALYLCASSTSGTSYNEQFFGPGTRLTVL.

This sequence joins TRBV28 and TRBJ2-7; D gene unclear. CDR1 and CDR2 (germline): MDHEN, SYDVKM. V shed 5 bases and J shed 5 bases, with 7 bases lying between them. This CDR3 region has 11 residues. The chain's CDR3 is CASSARDEQYF. CDR3 nucleotide sequence: TGTGCCAGCAGTGCCCGGGACGAGCAGTACTTC.

V gene TRBV10-1 combines with J gene TRBJ2-7, with a weak D call TRBD1 (5 bases). Trimming pared 0 bases from V and 5 bases from J, leaving 11 bases between. The CDR3 spans 14 residues. Germline values: CDR1 WNHNN, CDR2 SYGVQD (reference sequence). The CDR3 DNA reads as TGCGCCAGCAGTGAGTCTCCAGGGATCAACGAGCAGTACTTC. Protein product: CASSESPGINEQYF.

The rearrangement links TRBV5-8 to TRBJ2-1; TRBD1 matches at 7 bases. Trimming removed 0 bases from V and 8 bases from J; junction bases left unmatched: 5. Per germline, CDR1 SGHTS and CDR2 YDEGEE. This CDR3 region has 14 residues. Here the CDR3 DNA reads TGTGCCAGCAGCTTGGAGGGGGCGCGGGATGAGCAGTTCTTC. It yields the protein CASSLEGARDEQFF.

This clone was seen more than once but under ten times. J is TRBJ1-4 and V is TRBV4-1, with a tentative D call TRBD1 (5 bases). Germline values: CDR1 MGHRA, CDR2 YSYEKL. The CDR3 covers 15 residues. Trimming removed 6 bases from V and 8 bases from J, with 19 bases in between. The CDR3 is CASRANSGLVEKLFF. The CDR3 DNA follows: TGCGCCAGCAGGGCCAACTCAGGGTTGGTCGAAAAACTGTTTTTT.

This chain connects TRBV6-5 to TRBJ2-3, with D possibly matching TRBD2 (7 bases). Germline CDR1 and CDR2: MNHEY and SVGAGI. The CDR3 is 14 residues long. The V and J ends lost 11 bases and 7 bases respectively, with 22 bases between them. CDR3 in amino acids: CAGLRGAPVYTQYF. The CDR3 region has the DNA TGTGCCGGCCTTCGGGGGGCTCCCGTGTATACGCAGTATTTT.

The chain is built from TRBV28 and TRBJ2-7; TRBD2 aligns across 9 bases. The CDR3 has 15 residues. Trimming took 5 bases from V and 2 from J; bases not matched to a gene: 7. Germline V lookup: CDR1 MDHEN, CDR2 SYDVKM. DNA for the CDR3: TGTGCCAGCAGTACCCGAGTAGCGGGGGCCTACGAGCAGTACTTC. It translates to CASSTRVAGAYEQYF.

The chain has TRBV23-1 and TRBJ2-7; D is possibly TRBD2 (6 bases). TRBV23-1 is an ORF, and what it does is uncertain. The ends were cut back, 1 base at V and 1 base at J, with 23 bases in the middle. The CDR3 consists of 19 residues. The CDR3: CASSQFICAGTVRSYEQYF. CDR3 coding DNA: TGCGCCAGCAGTCAATTCATCTGTGCGGGGACTGTGCGATCCTACGAGCAGTACTTC.

This clone was found once. The rearrangement joins TRBV5-1 to TRBJ2-2, with D possibly TRBD2 on 5 matching bases. The germline V and J ends were trimmed by 8 bases and 1 base, with 12 bases remaining between them. The length of the CDR3 is 14 residues. Germline V gives CDR1 SGHRS, CDR2 YFSETQ. CDR3 in amino acids: CASLGSGNTGELFF. Here the CDR3 DNA reads TGCGCCAGTTTAGGCAGCGGGAACACCGGGGAGCTGTTTTTT.

V usage is TRBV27 and J usage is TRBJ1-2, with D possibly matching TRBD1 (5 bases). V lost 1 base and J lost 3, with 12 bases in between. The germline CDR1 and CDR2 sequences are MNHEY and SMNVEV (reference sequence). The CDR3 consists of 15 residues. The CDR3 DNA follows: TGTGCCAGCAGTTTATTGGCAGGGATCGACTATGGCTACACCTTC. Amino acid sequence: CASSLLAGIDYGYTF.

The J gene is TRBJ2-2, the V gene TRBV7-9, with a tentative D call TRBD1 (6 bases). This CDR3 has 15 residues. Per the germline V gene, CDR1 is SEHNR and CDR2 is FQNEAQ (reference sequence). V was pared by 2 bases and J by 0 bases, with 7 bases between. CDR3 sequence reads: CASSLRDTNTGELFF. The CDR3 DNA reads TGTGCCAGCAGCTTAAGGGACACGAACACCGGGGAGCTGTTTTTT. Supplemented by reference TRBV7-9 and TRBJ2-2, the full variable domain reads DTGVSQNPRHKITKRGQNVTFRCDPISEHNRLYWYRQTLGQGPEFLTYFQNEAQLEKSRLLSDRFSAERPKGSFSTLEIQRTEQGDSAMYLCASSLRDTNTGELFFGEGSRLTVL.

The chain recombines TRBV5-6 with TRBJ2-5, with 10 bases lining up with TRBD2. The germline CDR1 and CDR2 sequences are SGHDT and YYEEEE. This CDR3 spans 15 amino acids. Trimming cost V 3 bases and J 4 bases; bases outside gene matches: 6. CDR3 protein: CASSSSSSGGETQYF. The CDR3 DNA is TGTGCCAGCAGCTCCTCCTCTAGCGGGGGAGAGACCCAGTACTTC.

The chain recombines TRBV12-5 with TRBJ2-5; 15 positions match TRBD2. Germline CDR1 LGHNT, CDR2 FRNRAP. The V segment lost 8 bases and the J segment 0 bases; nucleotides outside the gene matches: 10. The length of the CDR3 is 18 residues. DNA for the CDR3: TGTGCTAGTTCCGGGACAGGACTAGCGGGAGGGTACCAAGAGACCCAGTACTTC. Residues: CASSGTGLAGGYQETQYF.

The chain uses TRBV19 and TRBJ1-1; 9 bases line up with TRBD1. CDR3 length: 16 residues. CDR1 LNHDA and CDR2 SQIVND come from the germline V gene (reference sequence). After removal of 7 bases from V and 3 bases from J, the junction contained 12 bases not matched to a gene. CDR3 in amino acids: CASTPPPGQGYTEAFF. Written as DNA, the CDR3 is TGTGCCAGTACCCCACCCCCGGGACAGGGCTACACTGAAGCTTTCTTT.